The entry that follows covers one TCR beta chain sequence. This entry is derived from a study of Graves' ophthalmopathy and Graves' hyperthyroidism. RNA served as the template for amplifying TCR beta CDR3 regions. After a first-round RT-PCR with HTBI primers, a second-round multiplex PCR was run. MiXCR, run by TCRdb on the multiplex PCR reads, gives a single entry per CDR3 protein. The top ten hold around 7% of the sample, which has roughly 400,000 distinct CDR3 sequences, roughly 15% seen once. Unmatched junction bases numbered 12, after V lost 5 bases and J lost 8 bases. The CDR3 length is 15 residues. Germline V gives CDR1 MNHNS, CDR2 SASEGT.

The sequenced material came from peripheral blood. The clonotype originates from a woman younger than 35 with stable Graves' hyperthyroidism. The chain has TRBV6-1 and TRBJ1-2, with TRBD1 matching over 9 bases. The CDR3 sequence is CASSPTGGNLWGYTF. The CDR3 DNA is TGTGCCAGCAGTCCTACAGGGGGCAACTTGTGGGGCTACACCTTC.